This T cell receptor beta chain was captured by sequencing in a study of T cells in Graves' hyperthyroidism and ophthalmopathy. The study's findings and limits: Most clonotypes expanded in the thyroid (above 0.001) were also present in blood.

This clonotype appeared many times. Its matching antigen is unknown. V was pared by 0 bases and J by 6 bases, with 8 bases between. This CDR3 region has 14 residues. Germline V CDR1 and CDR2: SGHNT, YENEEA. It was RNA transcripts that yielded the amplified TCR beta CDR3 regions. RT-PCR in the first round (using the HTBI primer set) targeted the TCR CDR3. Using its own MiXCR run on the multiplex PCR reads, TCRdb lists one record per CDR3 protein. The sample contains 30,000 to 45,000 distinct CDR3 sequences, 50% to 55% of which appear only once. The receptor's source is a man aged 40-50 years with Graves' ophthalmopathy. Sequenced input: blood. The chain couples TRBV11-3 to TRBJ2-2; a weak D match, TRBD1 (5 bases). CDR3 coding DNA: TGTGCCAGCAGCTTAGACGGCAGGGCCGGGGAGCTGTTTTTT. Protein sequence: CASSLDGRAGELFF.